Below are 11 T cell receptor beta chains sequenced from a single sample in a study of CD8 T cells in Susac syndrome. With random hexamers, 0.5 to 1 ug RNA was reverse transcribed. MiXCR was run by TCRdb on the immunoSEQ multiplex PCR reads, yielding one entry per CDR3 protein. The profile shows approximately 190,000 distinct CDR3 sequences, around 95% of them singletons. Sequences were obtained from CD4+ T cells from PBMCs. These TCRs come from a human donor with Susac syndrome.

This chain connects TRBV19 to TRBJ1-4; D is unclear. CDR1 and CDR2 from the germline V gene are LNHDA and SQIVND (reference sequence). V was shortened by 5 bases and J by 4 bases, with 8 bases between the two germline ends. The CDR3 covers 13 residues. The CDR3 is CASSPRVNEKLFF. CDR3 DNA: TGTGCCAGTAGTCCCCGAGTTAATGAAAAACTGTTTTTT.

The CDR3, as DNA: TGTGCCAGCTCGCGGGACAGGGGGAACACTGAAGCTTTCTTT. It yields the protein CASSRDRGNTEAFF. The chain couples TRBV18 to TRBJ1-1, with 10 bases lining up with TRBD1. This CDR3 is 14 amino acids long. Trimming took 6 bases from V and 1 from J; bases not matched to a gene: 2. Looked up from germline, CDR1 is KGHSH and CDR2 is LQKENI.

The rearrangement joins TRBV9 to TRBJ2-2; 8 bases fit TRBD2. The CDR3 sequence is 17 residues long. Losses at the gene ends were 2 bases for V and 0 bases for J; bases not matched to a gene: 6. Germline V lookup: CDR1 SGDLS, CDR2 YYNGEE. CDR3 sequence: CASSVGSGGANTGELFF. The CDR3 DNA is TGTGCCAGCAGCGTGGGGTCGGGGGGGGCGAACACCGGGGAGCTGTTTTTT.

The CDR3 region has the DNA TGTGCCAGCAGGGCGCGCTCCTACAATGAGCAGTTCTTC. Its protein product is CASRARSYNEQFF. The chain links TRBV2 to TRBJ2-1, with D hard to call. The length of the CDR3 is 13 residues. V was cut by 6 bases and J by 0 bases, with 6 bases left in between. The V gene's germline CDR1 is SNHLY and CDR2 FYNNEI.

The genes are TRBV27 and TRBJ2-1, with D possibly TRBD1 on 5 matching bases. CDR3 size: 16 residues. The V gene lost 3 bases and the J gene lost 4 bases, with 16 bases spanning the gap. Germline V CDR1 and CDR2: MNHEY, SMNVEV (reference sequence). The CDR3 spells CASSLVGLGDYNEQFF. The CDR3 coding sequence is TGTGCCAGCAGTTTGGTGGGATTAGGGGATTACAATGAGCAGTTCTTC.

The table lists this clonotype with a few counts. This chain links TRBV6-2 or TRBV6-3 with TRBJ2-5; D not resolved. This CDR3 has 11 amino acids. Trimming cost V 7 bases and J 2 bases, with 5 bases left between them. Germline values: CDR1 MNHEY, CDR2 SVGEGT. The CDR3 spells CASTNQETQYF. The CDR3 DNA sequence: TGTGCCAGCACTAATCAAGAGACCCAGTACTTC.

The gene calls are TRBV10-3 and TRBJ2-5, with TRBD2 matching 8 bases. CDR1 and CDR2 (germline): ENHRY, SYGVKD. CDR3 length: 16 amino acids. The V segment lost 1 base and the J segment 0 bases; nucleotides outside the gene matches: 4. CDR3 sequence: CAISELSGGHQETQYF. CDR3 bases: TGTGCCATCAGTGAGTTAAGCGGGGGACACCAAGAGACCCAGTACTTC.

The chain has TRBV11-2 and TRBJ1-1; no clear D gene. The CDR3 extends over 15 amino acids. From germline, CDR1 is SGHAT and CDR2 FQNNGV. Trimming took off 2 bases at V and 4 bases at J, with 14 bases between the two ends. In DNA form, the CDR3 reads TGTGCCAGCAGCTTATCCATGGCGGCTTTCACTGAAGCTTTCTTT. Its protein product is CASSLSMAAFTEAFF.

The chain has TRBV30 and TRBJ2-7, with 8 bases that match TRBD1. The CDR3 length is 13 residues. In germline, CDR1 is GTSNPN, CDR2 SVGIG (reference sequence). The ends lost 6 bases at V and 4 bases at J; junction bases unmatched: 8. The CDR3 sequence: CACHGQGKYEQYF. The CDR3 DNA reads as TGTGCCTGTCACGGACAGGGAAAGTACGAGCAGTACTTC.

The CDR3 reads CASSLPGDSYEKLFF. The CDR3 DNA reads as TGTGCCAGCAGCTTGCCAGGGGATTCCTATGAAAAACTGTTTTTT. The rearrangement uses TRBV5-6 and TRBJ1-4; TRBD1 might be the D (6 bases). Germline V gene lookup returns CDR1 SGHDT and CDR2 YYEEEE. V lost 1 base to trimming and J lost 6 bases, with 13 bases between them. The CDR3 is 15 amino acids.

This clonotype was detected a few times. The chain links TRBV6-1 to TRBJ2-5; no firm D call. The CDR3 length is 11 residues. Per the germline V gene, CDR1 is MNHNS and CDR2 is SASEGT. The ends were cut back, 2 bases at V and 5 bases at J, with 3 bases in the middle. The CDR3 sequence is CASSESETQYF. The DNA for the CDR3 is TGTGCCAGCAGTGAAAGCGAGACCCAGTACTTC.